The 32 T cell receptor beta chains below come from one sample, sequenced in a study of blood T cells in healthy people across ages. Combining a sample-barcoded 5' primer with a J-beta primer mix, a second PCR ran for roughly 7 to 11 cycles. TCRdb analysed the 5' RACE reads with MiXCR anew, one entry per CDR3 protein. The data show some 750,000 distinct CDR3 sequences, roughly 20% seen once. The sequenced sample was blood. The receptor set was obtained from a man between 65 and 85 years old in good health.

This clonotype was picked up a small number of times. V and J are TRBV9 and TRBJ2-3; possibly TRBD1 for D (6 bases). Germline loops: CDR1 SGDLS, CDR2 YYNGEE. Trimming took 1 base from V and 0 from J, leaving 12 bases between them. This CDR3 is 16 amino acids long. CDR3 loop: CASSVQGIASTDTQYF. CDR3 in DNA: TGTGCCAGCAGCGTACAGGGGATCGCGAGCACAGATACGCAGTATTTT.

The CDR3 coding sequence is TGTGCCAGCACTAGGACCTACGAGCAGTACTTC. Its translation is CASTRTYEQYF. V usage is TRBV28 and J usage is TRBJ2-7; D unresolved. Germline lookup yields CDR1 MDHEN and CDR2 SYDVKM. V lost 7 bases and J lost 2, with 6 bases in between. The CDR3 sequence is 11 residues long.

The J gene is TRBJ2-1, the V gene TRBV4-2; D is possibly TRBD2 (6 bases). The end of the DNA is better explained by TRBJ2-5, so the J call may be wrong. The CDR3 sequence is 15 residues long. Germline assignment: CDR1 LGHNA and CDR2 YNFKEQ. DNA for the CDR3: TGTGCCAGCAGCCAAGAACAGCGGGTCGAGGAGACCCAGTACTTC. Translation gives CASSQEQRVEETQYF.

This chain uses TRBV7-9 with TRBJ2-4; TRBD2 aligns across 7 bases. This CDR3 comprises 19 residues. Germline V gene lookup returns CDR1 SEHNR and CDR2 FQNEAQ (reference sequence). Losses at the gene ends were 1 base for V and 0 bases for J; bases not matched to a gene: 12. DNA of the CDR3: TGTGCCAGCAGCTTAGACCCGGGAGGTCTCCGATTAGCCAAAAACATTCAGTACTTC. Translation gives CASSLDPGGLRLAKNIQYF.

V usage is TRBV5-6 and J usage is TRBJ1-1; the D gene is possibly TRBD1 (6 bases). Germline CDR1 SGHDT, CDR2 YYEEEE. The CDR3 sequence is 16 residues long. Trimming pared 5 bases from V and 0 bases from J, leaving 17 bases between. The CDR3 loop is CASSYPTGTLNTEAFF. In DNA, the CDR3 is TGTGCCAGCAGTTACCCGACCGGGACACTGAACACTGAAGCTTTCTTT.

This clonotype has more than one count but fewer than ten. The chain carries TRBV6-2 or TRBV6-3 and TRBJ1-2; a possible D gene is TRBD1 (5 bases). Trimming removed 5 bases from V and 1 base from J, with 14 bases in between. Per germline, CDR1 MNHEY and CDR2 SVGEGT. CDR3 length: 15 residues. The CDR3 spells CASSVVGPLNYGYTF. In DNA, the CDR3 is TGTGCCAGCAGTGTCGTGGGACCTCTTAACTATGGCTACACCTTC.

This sequence joins TRBV25-1 and TRBJ2-7, with 9 bases that match TRBD2. TRBJ2-1 matches the DNA end more closely, so the J call is doubtful. The CDR3 contains 15 residues. Germline V lookup: CDR1 MGHDK, CDR2 SYGVNS. CDR3 DNA sequence: TGTGCCAGCAGTGAATGGTTTAGCGGGAGTGATGAGCAGTTCTTC. This codes for CASSEWFSGSDEQFF.

The genes are TRBV2 and TRBJ2-1, with D possibly matching TRBD1 (5 bases). Gene TRBJ2-5 matches the end of the DNA better, so the J call may be wrong. The CDR3 has 11 residues. The germline V gene has CDR1 SNHLY and CDR2 FYNNEI. As DNA, the CDR3 is TGTGCCAGCCAGAAGGGGGAGACCCAGTACTTC. Protein product: CASQKGETQYF.

This clonotype appeared a single time. The chain employs TRBV19 and TRBJ1-1; D remains ambiguous. Germline CDR1 LNHDA, CDR2 SQIVND (reference sequence). V was pared by 5 bases and J by 10 bases, with 8 bases between. CDR3 size: 10 residues. In DNA form, the CDR3 reads TGTGCCAGTAGTCCCGTAAGAGCTTTCTTT. Encoded protein: CASSPVRAFF.

This clonotype has a handful of counts. The gene calls are TRBV13 and TRBJ2-5; 7 positions agree with TRBD1. J lost 3 bases, V lost 6 bases, and 4 bases had no gene match. There are 13 residues in the CDR3. Germline-derived CDR1 and CDR2 are PRHDT and FYEKMQ (reference sequence). The CDR3 protein is CASRLTGEETQYF. In DNA form, the CDR3 reads TGTGCCAGCAGATTAACAGGGGAAGAGACCCAGTACTTC.

The chain couples TRBV6-6 to TRBJ2-7; D may correspond to TRBD1 or TRBD2 (5 bases each). Per germline, CDR1 MNHNY and CDR2 SVGAGI (reference sequence). The CDR3 has 15 residues. Trimming cost V 2 bases and J 2 bases, with 13 bases left between them. The CDR3 protein is CASSYRLTGPYEQYV. For the CDR3, the DNA is TGTGCCAGCAGTTACCGCCTGACGGGACCCTACGAGCAGTACGTC.

This clonotype has only a few counts. The chain employs TRBV7-2 and TRBJ2-3; the D is unclear. V gave up 1 base and J gave up 2 bases, with 10 bases separating them. CDR1 is SGHTA, CDR2 FQGNSA, per germline. The CDR3 length is 15 residues. For the CDR3, the DNA is TGTGCCAGCAGCTTAGACCGGTGGGCCACAGATACGCAGTATTTT. Its protein is CASSLDRWATDTQYF.

V is TRBV6-6 and J is TRBJ2-3; D might be TRBD1 (6 bases). The CDR3 contains 13 residues. Germline V gives CDR1 MNHNY, CDR2 SVGAGI (reference sequence). The V end was cut by 0 bases, the J end by 13 bases, with 14 bases between. The CDR3 is CASSYSSGTLKYF. DNA for the CDR3: TGTGCCAGCAGTTACTCATCCGGGACATTGAAGTATTTT.

Only a few counts were recorded for this clonotype. This sequence joins TRBV27 and TRBJ2-7, with 12 bases aligning to TRBD1. The CDR3 has 15 amino acids. V trimming: 4 bases; J trimming: 4 bases; junction bases outside the gene matches: 5. Germline CDR1 reads MNHEY; CDR2 reads SMNVEV (reference sequence). CDR3 in amino acids: CASSSGGQGAYEQYF. In DNA form, the CDR3 reads TGTGCCAGCAGTTCTGGGGGACAGGGGGCTTACGAGCAGTACTTC.

This clonotype was recorded many times. The chain employs TRBV5-1 and TRBJ2-7; no reliable D call. The CDR3 is made up of 13 amino acids. V was cut by 2 bases and J by 0 bases, with 6 bases left in between. The germline V gene has CDR1 SGHRS and CDR2 YFSETQ. The CDR3 reads CASSLLHSYEQYF. In DNA form, the CDR3 reads TGCGCCAGCAGCTTACTACACTCCTACGAGCAGTACTTC.

V gene TRBV20-1 combines with J gene TRBJ1-1; 9 bases agree with TRBD1. V was clipped by 3 bases and J by 11 bases; unmatched bases: 13. Germline V gene lookup returns CDR1 DFQATT and CDR2 SNEGSKA (reference sequence). The CDR3 loop spans 14 amino acids. This chain's CDR3 is CSARSLQGAATAFF. CDR3 nucleotide sequence: TGCAGTGCTAGGTCATTACAGGGGGCGGCTACCGCTTTCTTT.

This clonotype was seen a handful of times. V usage is TRBV2 and J usage is TRBJ1-4; weak D call: TRBD1 (5 bases). V was clipped by 6 bases and J by 7 bases, with 12 bases between them. Germline CDR1 is SNHLY and CDR2 is FYNNEI. This CDR3 comprises 13 residues. The CDR3 DNA reads TGTGCCAGCAGGGGAGGGGTTGGTGAAAAACTGTTTTTT. This gives the protein CASRGGVGEKLFF.

The gene calls are TRBV11-2 and TRBJ1-2; maybe TRBD1 (5 bases). V shed 2 bases and J shed 7 bases, with 17 bases lying between them. The CDR3 sequence is 15 residues long. Germline CDR1 and CDR2: SGHAT and FQNNGV. Written as DNA, the CDR3 is TGTGCCAGCAGCTTACTATCCTCTGGGAGGGGTGGCTACACCTTC. Translation: CASSLLSSGRGGYTF.

In its sample, this clonotype was seen a few times. CDR3 coding DNA: TGTGCCAGCAGTGAACAGATGGTCCCCTACGAGCAGTACTTC. Amino acids: CASSEQMVPYEQYF. V gene TRBV6-1 combines with J gene TRBJ2-7; D is ambiguous. Trimming left V 2 bases short and J 2 bases short, with 10 bases between. The CDR3 has 14 residues. CDR1 MNHNS and CDR2 SASEGT come from the germline V gene.

The chain links TRBV20-1 to TRBJ2-1; D possibly corresponds to TRBD2 (6 bases). Germline lookup yields CDR1 DFQATT and CDR2 SNEGSKA (reference sequence). Trimming shortened V by 4 bases and J by 5 bases, and 15 bases separated the two germline ends. This CDR3 is 14 amino acids long. CDR3 protein: CSATEGGGNNEQFF. The CDR3 DNA sequence: TGCAGTGCTACGGAGGGAGGTGGGAACAATGAGCAGTTCTTC.

The table lists this clonotype with a few counts. The chain is built from TRBV12-3 or TRBV12-4 and TRBJ2-5, with 8 bases that match TRBD2. V was pared by 3 bases and J by 4 bases, with 7 bases of the junction left unmatched. This CDR3 is 15 amino acids long. The CDR3 nucleotides are TGTGCCAGCAGTTTTGAAGCGGGGGATACAGAGACCCAGTACTTC. This codes for CASSFEAGDTETQYF.

The chain joins TRBV20-1 to TRBJ2-3; D not resolved. The length of the CDR3 is 11 residues. V lost 6 bases and J 0 bases, leaving 4 bases between the germline ends. CDR1 is DFQATT, CDR2 SNEGSKA, per germline (reference sequence). CDR3 sequence (DNA): TGCAGTGCGACTAGCACAGATACGCAGTATTTT. This translates into CSATSTDTQYF.

There are a few counts of this clonotype. This sequence joins TRBV10-3 and TRBJ2-5; 7 bases match TRBD1. The CDR3 covers 13 residues. CDR1 and CDR2 (germline): ENHRY, SYGVKD. The J segment lost 4 bases and the V segment lost 5 bases, leaving 4 bases of the junction unmatched. Here the CDR3 DNA reads TGTGCCATCAGTCCCCGACAGGGAGAGACCCAGTACTTC. Protein product: CAISPRQGETQYF.

This chain uses TRBV12-3 or TRBV12-4 with TRBJ2-7; D not resolved. The CDR3 loop spans 14 amino acids. The V end was cut by 8 bases, the J end by 0 bases, with 14 bases between. In nucleotides, the CDR3 is TGTGCCAGCCGACCGCGGTTCAGCTCCTACGAGCAGTACTTC. Encoded protein: CASRPRFSSYEQYF.

Concerning this clonotype itself: At one of its ends the junction is not consistent with the germline gene, which may arise from a read error. The chain uses TRBV5-1 and TRBJ1-2, with D perhaps TRBD1 (6 bases). CDR1 is SGHRS, CDR2 YFSETQ, per germline. CDR3 length: 13 amino acids. The CDR3 region has the DNA TGCGCCGGCAGCTGGGACGGGACATCCGGCTACACCTTC. It is translated as CAGSWDGTSGYTF. The whole variable domain, filled in from reference TRBV5-1 and TRBJ1-2, reads KAGVTQTPRYLIKTRGQQVTLSCSPISGHRSVSWYQQTPGQGLQFLFEYFSETQRNKGNFPGRFSGRQFSNSRSEMNVSTLELGDSALYLCAGSWDGTSGYTFGSGTRLTVV.

This clonotype was counted at least ten times. This chain joins TRBV7-9 and TRBJ2-1; 8 nucleotides match TRBD2. The V gene's germline CDR1 is SEHNR and CDR2 FQNEAQ (reference sequence). V gave up 4 bases and J gave up 5 bases; unmatched junction bases: 16. This CDR3 is built from 18 residues. CDR3 amino acids: CASSSLRRSSGQDNEQFF. CDR3 DNA sequence: TGTGCCAGCAGCTCCCTTAGGCGATCTAGCGGGCAAGACAATGAGCAGTTCTTC.

This clonotype was counted a few times. The genes are TRBV15 and TRBJ2-3, with D hard to call. V shed 1 base and J shed 4 bases, with 9 bases lying between them. Germline-derived CDR1 and CDR2 are LNHNV and YYDKDF (reference sequence). The CDR3 runs 14 residues. The CDR3 here is CATSRAARSDTQYF. CDR3 nucleotides: TGTGCCACCAGCAGAGCGGCTAGATCAGATACGCAGTATTTT. Filled out from reference TRBV15 and TRBJ2-3, the complete variable domain reads DAMVIQNPRYQVTQFGKPVTLSCSQTLNHNVMYWYQQKSSQAPKLLFHYYDKDFNNEADTPDNFQSRRPNTSFCFLDIRSPGLGDTAMYLCATSRAARSDTQYFGPGTRLTVL.

This clonotype was counted a few times. J is TRBJ2-1 and V is TRBV7-9, with 14 bases fitting TRBD2. V lost 3 bases to trimming and J lost 7 bases; unmatched junction nucleotides: 5. Germline V CDR1 and CDR2: SEHNR, FQNEAQ (reference sequence). This CDR3 has 16 amino acids. DNA of the CDR3: TGTGCCAGCAGCTTTCAGACTAGCGGGGGGGGTAATGAGCAGTTCTTC. This translates into CASSFQTSGGGNEQFF.

J is TRBJ1-1 and V is TRBV7-9; 9 positions agree with TRBD1. CDR1 is SEHNR, CDR2 FQNEAQ, per germline (reference sequence). The length of the CDR3 is 11 residues. J was trimmed by 6 bases and V by 11 bases; bases with no gene match: 4. This chain's CDR3 is CAYRQGAEAFF. The CDR3 bases are TGTGCCTATCGACAGGGGGCTGAAGCTTTCTTT.

The CDR3 region has the DNA TGTGCCAGCAGTTTTCCGGGGGTAGCGAGAGAGACCCAGTACTTC. It yields the protein CASSFPGVARETQYF. The gene calls are TRBV28 and TRBJ2-5, with D possibly being TRBD2 (6 bases). The CDR3 consists of 15 residues. CDR1 is MDHEN, CDR2 SYDVKM, per germline. V was pared by 3 bases and J by 4 bases, with 15 bases between.

The sample holds a few counts of this clonotype. This chain uses TRBV18 with TRBJ1-1; D gene ambiguous. The CDR3 loop spans 13 amino acids. Germline V gene data show CDR1 as KGHSH and CDR2 as LQKENI. V was pared by 6 bases and J by 11 bases, with 19 bases between. This CDR3 is CASSRARSSAAFF. The CDR3, as DNA: TGTGCCAGCTCTCGAGCCCGCAGTTCGGCCGCTTTCTTT. Full variable domain (missing parts from reference TRBV18 and TRBJ1-1): NAGVMQNPRHLVRRRGQEARLRCSPMKGHSHVYWYRQLPEEGLKFMVYLQKENIIDESGMPKERFSAEFPKEGPSILRIQQVVRGDSAAYFCASSRARSSAAFFGQGTRLTVV.

This clonotype occurred a few times. The chain combines TRBV2 with TRBJ2-5, with D possibly matching TRBD2 (5 bases). CDR3 length equals 13 residues. Deletions cut 10 bases from V and 4 bases from J, with 16 bases between. Germline CDR1 is SNHLY and CDR2 is FYNNEI. The CDR3 loop reads CANIKGLAETQYF. The CDR3 DNA reads TGTGCCAACATCAAAGGTCTAGCAGAGACCCAGTACTTC. The full variable domain, with the rest looked up from reference TRBV2 and TRBJ2-5, is EPEVTQTPSHQVTQMGQEVILRCVPISNHLYFYWYRQILGQKVEFLVSFYNNEISEKSEIFDDQFSVERPDGSNFTLKIRSTKLEDSAMYFCANIKGLAETQYFGPGTRLLVL.